This T cell receptor beta chain was observed in a study of CD8 T cells in ankylosing spondylitis. Regarding the study as a whole: The study identified a TCR beta motif of several highly homologous variants that appeared characteristic of ankylosing spondylitis blood. Some motif variants had been reported before (in reactive arthritis synovial fluid and blood).

CDR1 is MNHEY, CDR2 SVGAGI, per germline. The CDR3 runs 16 residues. The ends lost 6 bases at V and 8 bases at J; junction bases unmatched: 12. This clonotype has just a few counts. Antigen unknown. TCRdb re-called the 5' RACE reads through MiXCR, storing one row per CDR3 protein. The sample gives a few hundred thousand distinct CDR3 sequences, roughly 8% of which show up once; just over 14% is in the top ten. Material for sequencing was blood, either unsorted or a sorted T cell fraction (not recorded which). The chain combines TRBV6-5 with TRBJ1-6, with 8 positions matching TRBD1. The receptor was isolated from a male donor with ankylosing spondylitis. CDR3 amino acids: CASSLTSGGVDSPLHF. CDR3 nucleotides: TGTGCCAGCAGCCTTACTTCAGGGGGCGTCGATTCACCCCTCCACTTT.